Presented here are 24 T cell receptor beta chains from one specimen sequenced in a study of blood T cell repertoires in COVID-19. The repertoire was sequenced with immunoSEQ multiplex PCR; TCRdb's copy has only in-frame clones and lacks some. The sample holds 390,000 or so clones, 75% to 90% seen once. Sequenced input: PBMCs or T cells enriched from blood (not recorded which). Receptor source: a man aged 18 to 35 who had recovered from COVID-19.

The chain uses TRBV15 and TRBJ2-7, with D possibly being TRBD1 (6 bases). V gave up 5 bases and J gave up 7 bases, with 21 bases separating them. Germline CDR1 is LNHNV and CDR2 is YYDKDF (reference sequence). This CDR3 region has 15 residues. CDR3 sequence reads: CATSSRFGQRGEQYF. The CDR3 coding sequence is TGTGCCACCAGCTCACGATTCGGACAGCGTGGAGAGCAGTACTTC.

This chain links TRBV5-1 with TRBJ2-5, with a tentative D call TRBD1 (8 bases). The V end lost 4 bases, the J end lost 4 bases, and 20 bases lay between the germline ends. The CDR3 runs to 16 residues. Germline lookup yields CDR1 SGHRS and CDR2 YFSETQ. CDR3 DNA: TGCGCCAGCAGCCCCCGGACAGGGTGGGAGGGAGAGACCCAGTACTTC. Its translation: CASSPRTGWEGETQYF.

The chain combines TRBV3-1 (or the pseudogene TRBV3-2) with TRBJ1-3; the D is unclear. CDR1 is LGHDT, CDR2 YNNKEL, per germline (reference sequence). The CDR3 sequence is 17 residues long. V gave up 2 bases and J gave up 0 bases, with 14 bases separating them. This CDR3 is CASSQPKRRDSGNTIYF. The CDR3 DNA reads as TGTGCCAGCAGCCAACCCAAGAGGAGGGACTCTGGAAACACCATATATTTT.

The CDR3 coding sequence is TGTGCCAGCAGCGTAGGAGGGGGGGCCAACGTCCTGACTTTC. As protein: CASSVGGGANVLTF. The chain joins TRBV9 to TRBJ2-6, with D possibly TRBD2 on 5 matching bases. V was shortened by 0 bases and J by 4 bases, with 5 bases between the two germline ends. This CDR3 has 14 amino acids. Germline V CDR1 and CDR2: SGDLS, YYNGEE. The full variable domain, completed using reference TRBV9 and TRBJ2-6, is DSGVTQTPKHLITATGQRVTLRCSPRSGDLSVYWYQQSLDQGLQFLIQYYNGEERAKGNILERFSAQQFPDLHSELNLSSLELGDSALYFCASSVGGGANVLTFGAGSRLTVL.

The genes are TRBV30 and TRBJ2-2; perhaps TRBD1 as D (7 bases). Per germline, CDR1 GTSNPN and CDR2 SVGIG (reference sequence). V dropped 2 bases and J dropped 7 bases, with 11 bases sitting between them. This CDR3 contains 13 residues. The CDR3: CAWSRQGLGELFF. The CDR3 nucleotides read TGTGCCTGGAGTAGACAGGGACTCGGGGAGCTGTTTTTT.

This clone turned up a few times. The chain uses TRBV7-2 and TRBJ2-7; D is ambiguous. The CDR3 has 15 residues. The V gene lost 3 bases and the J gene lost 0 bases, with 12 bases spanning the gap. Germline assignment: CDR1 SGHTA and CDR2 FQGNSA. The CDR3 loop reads CASSFMGEPSYEQYF. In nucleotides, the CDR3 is TGTGCCAGCAGCTTTATGGGCGAACCCTCCTACGAGCAGTACTTC.

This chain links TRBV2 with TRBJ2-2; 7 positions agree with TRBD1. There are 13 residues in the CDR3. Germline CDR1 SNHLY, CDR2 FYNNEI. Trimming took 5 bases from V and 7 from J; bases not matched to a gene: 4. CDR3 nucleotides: TGTGCCAGCAGTAACAGGGGAAACGGGGAGCTGTTTTTT. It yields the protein CASSNRGNGELFF. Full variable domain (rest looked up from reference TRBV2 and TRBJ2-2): EPEVTQTPSHQVTQMGQEVILRCVPISNHLYFYWYRQILGQKVEFLVSFYNNEISEKSEIFDDQFSVERPDGSNFTLKIRSTKLEDSAMYFCASSNRGNGELFFGEGSRLTVL.

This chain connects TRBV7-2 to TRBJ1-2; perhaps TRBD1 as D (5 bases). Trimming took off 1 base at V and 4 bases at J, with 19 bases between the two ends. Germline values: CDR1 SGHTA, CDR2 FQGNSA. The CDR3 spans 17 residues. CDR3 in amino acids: CASSLVYYRRESYGYTF. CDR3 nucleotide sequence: TGTGCCAGCAGCTTAGTTTATTACAGGCGGGAGAGCTATGGCTACACCTTC.

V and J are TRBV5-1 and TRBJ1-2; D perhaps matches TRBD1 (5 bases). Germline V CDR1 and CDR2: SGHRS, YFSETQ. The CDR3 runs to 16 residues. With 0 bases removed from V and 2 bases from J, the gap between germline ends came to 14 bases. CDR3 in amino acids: CASSLASQEGNYGYTF. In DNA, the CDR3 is TGCGCCAGCAGCTTGGCCTCCCAGGAGGGGAACTATGGCTACACCTTC.

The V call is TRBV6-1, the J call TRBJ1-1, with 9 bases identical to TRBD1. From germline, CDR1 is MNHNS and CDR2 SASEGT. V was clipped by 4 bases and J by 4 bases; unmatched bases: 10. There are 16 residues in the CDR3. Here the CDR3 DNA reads TGTGCCAGCAGTGTATTTTCACAGGGGGCTGTCACTGAAGCTTTCTTT. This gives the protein CASSVFSQGAVTEAFF.

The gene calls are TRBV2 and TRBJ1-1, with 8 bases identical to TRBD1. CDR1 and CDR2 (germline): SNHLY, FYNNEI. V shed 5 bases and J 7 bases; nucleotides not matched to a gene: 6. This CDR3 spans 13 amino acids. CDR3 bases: TGTGCCAGCAGTTTGACAGGGGCGAGTGAAGCTTTCTTT. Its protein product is CASSLTGASEAFF.

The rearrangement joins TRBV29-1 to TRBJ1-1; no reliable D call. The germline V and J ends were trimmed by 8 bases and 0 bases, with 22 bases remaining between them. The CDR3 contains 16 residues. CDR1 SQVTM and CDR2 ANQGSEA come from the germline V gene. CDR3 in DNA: TGCAGCTTTCTTGGGCCGGAACGGGGAATGAACACTGAAGCTTTCTTT. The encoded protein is CSFLGPERGMNTEAFF.

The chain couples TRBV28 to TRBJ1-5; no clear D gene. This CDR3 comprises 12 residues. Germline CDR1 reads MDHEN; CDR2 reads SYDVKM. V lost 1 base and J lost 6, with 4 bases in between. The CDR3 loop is CASSLFRQPQHF. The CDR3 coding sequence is TGTGCCAGCAGTTTATTTCGTCAGCCCCAGCATTTT.

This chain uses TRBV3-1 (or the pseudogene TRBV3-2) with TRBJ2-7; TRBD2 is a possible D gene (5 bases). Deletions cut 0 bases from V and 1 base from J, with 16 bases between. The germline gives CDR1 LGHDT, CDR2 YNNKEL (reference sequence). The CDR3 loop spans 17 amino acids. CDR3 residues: CASSQELGWERSYEQYF. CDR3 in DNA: TGTGCCAGCAGCCAAGAACTCGGGTGGGAGAGGTCCTACGAGCAGTACTTC.

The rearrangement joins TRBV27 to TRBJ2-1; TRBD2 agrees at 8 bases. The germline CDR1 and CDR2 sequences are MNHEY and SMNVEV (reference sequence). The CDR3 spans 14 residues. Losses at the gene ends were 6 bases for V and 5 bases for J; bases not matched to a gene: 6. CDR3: CASSLRGAHNEQFF. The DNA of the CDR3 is TGTGCCAGCAGCTTGCGGGGGGCCCACAATGAGCAGTTCTTC.

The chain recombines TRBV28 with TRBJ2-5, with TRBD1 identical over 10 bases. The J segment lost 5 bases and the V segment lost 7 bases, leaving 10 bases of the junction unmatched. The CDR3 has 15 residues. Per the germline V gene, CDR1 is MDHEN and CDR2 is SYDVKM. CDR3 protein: CASTPWGTGVETQYF. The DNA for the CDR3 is TGTGCCAGCACCCCTTGGGGGACAGGGGTCGAGACCCAGTACTTC.

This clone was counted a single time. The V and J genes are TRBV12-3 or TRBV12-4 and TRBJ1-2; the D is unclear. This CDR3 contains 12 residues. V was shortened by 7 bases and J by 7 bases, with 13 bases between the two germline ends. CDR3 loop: CASTDRQAGYTF. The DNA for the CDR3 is TGTGCCAGCACCGATAGACAAGCTGGCTACACCTTC.

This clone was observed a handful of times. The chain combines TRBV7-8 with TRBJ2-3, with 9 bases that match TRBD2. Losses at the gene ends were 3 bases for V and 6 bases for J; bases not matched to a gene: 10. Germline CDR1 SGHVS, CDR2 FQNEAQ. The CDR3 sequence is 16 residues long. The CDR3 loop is CASSFEPTSGWDTQYF. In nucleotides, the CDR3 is TGTGCCAGCAGCTTCGAGCCGACTAGCGGCTGGGATACGCAGTATTTT. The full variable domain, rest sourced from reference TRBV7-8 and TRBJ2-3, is GAGVSQSPRYKVAKRGQDVALRCDPISGHVSLFWYQQALGQGPEFLTYFQNEAQLDKSGLPSDRFFAERPEGSVSTLKIQRTQQEDSAVYLCASSFEPTSGWDTQYFGPGTRLTVL.

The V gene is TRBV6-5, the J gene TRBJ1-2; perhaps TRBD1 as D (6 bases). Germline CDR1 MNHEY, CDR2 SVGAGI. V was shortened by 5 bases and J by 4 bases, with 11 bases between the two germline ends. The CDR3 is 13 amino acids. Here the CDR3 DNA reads TGTGCCAGCAGTATTGGACAGACCTATGGCTACACCTTC. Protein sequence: CASSIGQTYGYTF.

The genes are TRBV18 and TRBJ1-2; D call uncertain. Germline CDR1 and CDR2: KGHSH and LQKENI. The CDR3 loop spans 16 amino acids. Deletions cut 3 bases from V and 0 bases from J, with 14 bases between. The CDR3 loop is CASSPGLGTANYGYTF. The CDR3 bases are TGTGCCAGCTCACCGGGTTTGGGCACAGCTAACTATGGCTACACCTTC.

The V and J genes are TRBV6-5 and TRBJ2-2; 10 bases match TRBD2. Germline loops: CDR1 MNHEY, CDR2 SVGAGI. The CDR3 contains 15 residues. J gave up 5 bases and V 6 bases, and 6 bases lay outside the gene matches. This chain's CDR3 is CASRPLAGRTGELFF. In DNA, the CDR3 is TGTGCCAGCAGACCACTAGCGGGGAGAACCGGGGAGCTGTTTTTT.

CDR3 loop: CASSFPGNPYNSPLHF. In nucleotides, the CDR3 is TGTGCCAGCAGCTTCCCAGGAAATCCTTATAATTCACCCCTCCACTTT. The chain links TRBV5-6 to TRBJ1-6; D is undetermined. This CDR3 region has 16 residues. Germline lookup yields CDR1 SGHDT and CDR2 YYEEEE. V was trimmed by 2 bases and J by 4 bases, leaving 13 bases between them.

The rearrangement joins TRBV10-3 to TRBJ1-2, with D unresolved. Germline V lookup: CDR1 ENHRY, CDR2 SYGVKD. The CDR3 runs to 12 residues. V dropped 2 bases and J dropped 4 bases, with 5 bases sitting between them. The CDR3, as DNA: TGTGCCATCAGTGAGGAGCTCTATGGCTACACCTTC. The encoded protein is CAISEELYGYTF.

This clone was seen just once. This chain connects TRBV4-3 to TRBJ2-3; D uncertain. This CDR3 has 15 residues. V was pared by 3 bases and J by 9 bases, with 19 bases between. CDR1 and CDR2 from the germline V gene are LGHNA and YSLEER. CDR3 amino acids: CASSHEFGVLGTQYF. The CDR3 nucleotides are TGCGCCAGCAGCCATGAATTCGGAGTACTCGGCACGCAGTATTTT.